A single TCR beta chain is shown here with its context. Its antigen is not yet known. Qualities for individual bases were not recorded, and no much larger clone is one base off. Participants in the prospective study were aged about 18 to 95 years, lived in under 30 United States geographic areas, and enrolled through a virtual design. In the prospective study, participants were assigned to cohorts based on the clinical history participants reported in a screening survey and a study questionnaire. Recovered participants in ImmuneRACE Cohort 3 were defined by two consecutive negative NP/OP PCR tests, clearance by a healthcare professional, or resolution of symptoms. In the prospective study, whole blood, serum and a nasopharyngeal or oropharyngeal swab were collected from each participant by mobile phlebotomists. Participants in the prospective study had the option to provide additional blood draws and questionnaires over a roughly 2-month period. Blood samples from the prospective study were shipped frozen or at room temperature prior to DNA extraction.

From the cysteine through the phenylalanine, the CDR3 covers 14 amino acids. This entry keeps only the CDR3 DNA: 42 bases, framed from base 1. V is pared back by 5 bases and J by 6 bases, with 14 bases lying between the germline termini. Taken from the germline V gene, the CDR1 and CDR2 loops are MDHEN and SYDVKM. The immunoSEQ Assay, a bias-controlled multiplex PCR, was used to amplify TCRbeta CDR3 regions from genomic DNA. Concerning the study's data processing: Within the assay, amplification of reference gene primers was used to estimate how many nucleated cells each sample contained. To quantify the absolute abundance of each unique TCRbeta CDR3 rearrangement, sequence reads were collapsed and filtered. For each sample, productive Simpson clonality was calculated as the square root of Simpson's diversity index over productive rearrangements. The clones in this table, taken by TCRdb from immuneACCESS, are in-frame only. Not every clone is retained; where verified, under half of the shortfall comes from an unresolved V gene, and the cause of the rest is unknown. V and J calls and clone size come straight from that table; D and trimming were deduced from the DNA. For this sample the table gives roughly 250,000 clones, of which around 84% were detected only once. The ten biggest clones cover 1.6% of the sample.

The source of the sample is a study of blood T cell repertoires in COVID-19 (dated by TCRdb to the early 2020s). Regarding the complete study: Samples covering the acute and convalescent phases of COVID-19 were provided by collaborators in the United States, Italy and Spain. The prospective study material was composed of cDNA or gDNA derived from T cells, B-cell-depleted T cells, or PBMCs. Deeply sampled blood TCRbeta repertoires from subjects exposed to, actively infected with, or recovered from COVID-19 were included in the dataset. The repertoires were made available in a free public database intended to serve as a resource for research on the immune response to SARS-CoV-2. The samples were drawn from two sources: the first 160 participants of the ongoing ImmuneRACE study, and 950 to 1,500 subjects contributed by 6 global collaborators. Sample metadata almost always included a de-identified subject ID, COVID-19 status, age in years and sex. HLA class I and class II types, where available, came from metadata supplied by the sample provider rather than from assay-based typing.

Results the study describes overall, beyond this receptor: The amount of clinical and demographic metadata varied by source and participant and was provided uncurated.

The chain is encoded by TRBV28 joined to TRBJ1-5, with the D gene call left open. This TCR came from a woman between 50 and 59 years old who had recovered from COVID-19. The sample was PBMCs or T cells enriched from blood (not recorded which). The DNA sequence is TGTGCCAGCAGTGCCGACAAGCCTATTCAGCCCCAGCATTTT. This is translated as CASSADKPIQPQHF.